This TCR beta chain is drawn from a study of blood T cell repertoires in COVID-19. About the study: Sample material is recorded as cDNA or gDNA derived from T cells, B-cell-depleted T cells, or PBMCs.

Sequencing was performed with immunoSEQ multiplex PCR; in TCRdb, only in-frame clones are kept and a portion is missing. The sample yields some 270,000 clones, roughly 88% seen once. Seattle's cohort entered during active infection and was followed longitudinally. The V and J ends lost 4 bases and 6 bases respectively, with 19 bases between them. There are 16 residues in the CDR3. The germline gives CDR1 MNHEY, CDR2 SMNVEV (reference sequence). The clonotype was recovered from a human donor with COVID-19, enrolled during active disease. The donor label of this sample is uncertain. The material sequenced was peripheral blood. This rearrangement joins TRBV27 to TRBJ2-1, with D maybe TRBD1 (6 bases). The chain's CDR3 is CASSWTAHPTPNEQFF. Written as DNA, the CDR3 is TGTGCCAGCAGTTGGACAGCCCATCCTACACCCAATGAGCAGTTCTTC.